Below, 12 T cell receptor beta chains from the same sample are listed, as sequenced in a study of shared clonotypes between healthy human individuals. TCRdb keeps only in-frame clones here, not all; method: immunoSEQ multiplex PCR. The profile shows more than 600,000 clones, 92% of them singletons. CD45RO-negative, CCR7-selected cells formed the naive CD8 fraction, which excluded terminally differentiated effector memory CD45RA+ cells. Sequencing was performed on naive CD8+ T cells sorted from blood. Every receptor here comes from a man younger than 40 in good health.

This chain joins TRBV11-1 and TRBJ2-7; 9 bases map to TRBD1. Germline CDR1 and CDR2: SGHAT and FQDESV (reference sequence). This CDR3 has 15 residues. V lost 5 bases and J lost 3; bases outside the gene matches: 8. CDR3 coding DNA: TGTGCCAGCAGCGAAATGACAGGGGGGCTCTACGAGCAGTACTTC. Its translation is CASSEMTGGLYEQYF.

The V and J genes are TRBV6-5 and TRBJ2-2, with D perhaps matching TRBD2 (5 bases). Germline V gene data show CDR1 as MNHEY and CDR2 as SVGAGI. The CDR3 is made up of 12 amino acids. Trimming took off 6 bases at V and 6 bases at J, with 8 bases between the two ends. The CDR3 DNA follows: TGTGCCAGCAGCCGGAGGTCCGGGGAGCTGTTTTTT. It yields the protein CASSRRSGELFF.

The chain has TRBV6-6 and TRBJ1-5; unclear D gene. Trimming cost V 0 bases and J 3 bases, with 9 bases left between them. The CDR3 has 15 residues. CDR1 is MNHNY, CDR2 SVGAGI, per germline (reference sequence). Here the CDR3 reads CASSYSIGSNQPQHF. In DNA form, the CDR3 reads TGTGCCAGCAGTTACTCGATTGGATCCAATCAGCCCCAGCATTTT.

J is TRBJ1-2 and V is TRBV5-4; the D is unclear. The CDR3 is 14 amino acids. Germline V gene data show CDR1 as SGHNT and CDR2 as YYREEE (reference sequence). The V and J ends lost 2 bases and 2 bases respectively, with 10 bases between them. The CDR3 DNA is TGTGCCAGCAGCTTTGGCAGTTTAAACTATGGCTACACCTTC. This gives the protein CASSFGSLNYGYTF.

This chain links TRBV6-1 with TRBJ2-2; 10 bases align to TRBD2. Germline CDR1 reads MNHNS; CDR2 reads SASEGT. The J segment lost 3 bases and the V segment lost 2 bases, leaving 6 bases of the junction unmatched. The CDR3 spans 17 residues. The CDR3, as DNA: TGTGCCAGCAGTGAATGGTACGGACTAGCGGACACCGGGGAGCTGTTTTTT. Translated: CASSEWYGLADTGELFF.

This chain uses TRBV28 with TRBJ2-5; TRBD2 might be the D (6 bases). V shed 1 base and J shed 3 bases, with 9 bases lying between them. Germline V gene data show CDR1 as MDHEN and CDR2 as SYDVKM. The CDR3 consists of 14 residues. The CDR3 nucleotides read TGTGCCAGCAGTTTATTGGGGAGGAAAGAGACCCAGTACTTC. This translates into CASSLLGRKETQYF.

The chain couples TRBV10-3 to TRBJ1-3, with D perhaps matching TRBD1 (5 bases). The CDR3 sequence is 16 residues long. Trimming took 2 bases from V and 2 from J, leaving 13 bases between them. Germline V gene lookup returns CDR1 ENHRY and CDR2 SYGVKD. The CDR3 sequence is CAISETDRETGNTIYF. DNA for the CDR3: TGTGCCATCAGTGAGACCGACAGAGAAACTGGAAACACCATATATTTT.

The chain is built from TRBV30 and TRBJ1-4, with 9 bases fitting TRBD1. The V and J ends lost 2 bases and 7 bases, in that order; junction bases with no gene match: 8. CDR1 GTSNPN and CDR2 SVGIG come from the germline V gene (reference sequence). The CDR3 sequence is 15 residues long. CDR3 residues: CAWSSWTGDGEKLFF. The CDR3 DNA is TGTGCCTGGAGTTCCTGGACAGGGGACGGTGAAAAACTGTTTTTT.

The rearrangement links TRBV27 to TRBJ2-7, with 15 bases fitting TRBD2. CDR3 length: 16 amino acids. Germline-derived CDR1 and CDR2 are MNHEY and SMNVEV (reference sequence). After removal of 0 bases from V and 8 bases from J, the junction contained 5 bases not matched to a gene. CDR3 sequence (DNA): TGTGCCAGCAGTTTATCGGGACTAGCGGGAGGCCCCCAGCAGTACTTC. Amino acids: CASSLSGLAGGPQQYF.

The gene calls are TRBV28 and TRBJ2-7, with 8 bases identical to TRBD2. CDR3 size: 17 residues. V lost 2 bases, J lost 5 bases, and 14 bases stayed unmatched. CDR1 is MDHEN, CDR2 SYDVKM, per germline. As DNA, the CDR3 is TGTGCCAGCAGTTTAGGGGTGAACGGCGGGAGGTTCAACGAGCAGTACTTC. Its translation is CASSLGVNGGRFNEQYF.

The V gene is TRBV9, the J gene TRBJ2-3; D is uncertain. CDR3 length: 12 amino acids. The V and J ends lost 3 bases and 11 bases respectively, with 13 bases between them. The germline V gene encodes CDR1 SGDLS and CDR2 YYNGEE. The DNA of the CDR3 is TGTGCCAGCAGCGGCCCCCTGGGTAGGCAGTATTTT. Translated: CASSGPLGRQYF.

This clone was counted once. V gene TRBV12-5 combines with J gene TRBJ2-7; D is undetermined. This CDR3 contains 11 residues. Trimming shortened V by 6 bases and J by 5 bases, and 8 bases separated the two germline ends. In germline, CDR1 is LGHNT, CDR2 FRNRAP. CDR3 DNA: TGTGCTAGTGGGGACCTCCACGAGCAGTACTTC. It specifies CASGDLHEQYF.